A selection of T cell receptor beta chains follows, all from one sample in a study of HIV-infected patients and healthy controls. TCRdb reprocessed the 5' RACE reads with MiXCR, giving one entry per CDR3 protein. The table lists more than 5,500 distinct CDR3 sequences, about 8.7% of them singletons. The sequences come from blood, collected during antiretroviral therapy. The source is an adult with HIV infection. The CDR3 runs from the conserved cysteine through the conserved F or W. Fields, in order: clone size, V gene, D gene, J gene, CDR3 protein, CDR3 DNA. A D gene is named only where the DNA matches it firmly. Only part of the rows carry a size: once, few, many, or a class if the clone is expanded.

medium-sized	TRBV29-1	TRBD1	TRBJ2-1	CSAQGAQDWDEQFF	TGCAGCGCCCAGGGGGCGCAGGATTGGGATGAGCAGTTCTTC
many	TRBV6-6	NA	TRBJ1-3	CASSWETGLSGNTIYF	TGTGCCAGCAGTTGGGAGACCGGTCTTTCCGGAAACACCATATATTTT
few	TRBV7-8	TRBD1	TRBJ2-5	CASSLTGVQETQYF	TGTGCCAGCAGCTTGACAGGGGTTCAAGAGACCCAGTACTTC
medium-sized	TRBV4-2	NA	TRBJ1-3	CASSQDSGSVQISGNTIYF	TGTGCCAGCAGCCAAGATTCCGGTTCTGTGCAAATCTCTGGAAACACCATATATTTT
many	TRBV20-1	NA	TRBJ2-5	CSARHIEETQYF	TGCAGTGCTAGACACATTGAAGAGACCCAGTACTTC
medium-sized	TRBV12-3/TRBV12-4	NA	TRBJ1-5	CASSSNRNQPQHF	TGTGCCAGCAGTTCAAATCGAAATCAGCCCCAGCATTTT
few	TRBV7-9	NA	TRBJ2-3	CASSRTSGGIGTDTQYF	TGTGCCAGCAGCCGCACTAGTGGGGGTATTGGCACAGATACGCAGTATTTT
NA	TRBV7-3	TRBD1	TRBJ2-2	CATGQGPTGELFF	TGTGCCACCGGACAGGGACCCACCGGGGAGCTGTTTTTT
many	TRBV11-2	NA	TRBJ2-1	CASSLDKDPYNEQFF	TGTGCCAGCAGCTTAGATAAAGACCCCTACAATGAGCAGTTCTTC
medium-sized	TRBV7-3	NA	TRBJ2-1	CASSPLAYNEQFF	TGTGCCAGCTCCCCGTTAGCCTACAATGAGCAGTTCTTC
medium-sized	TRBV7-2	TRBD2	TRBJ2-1	CASSLEGRLADEQFF	TGTGCCAGCAGCTTAGAGGGGCGACTAGCAGATGAGCAGTTCTTC
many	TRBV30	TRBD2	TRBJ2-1	CAWGATSGRARWSNEQFF	TGTGCCTGGGGCGCGACTAGCGGGAGGGCCAGATGGTCGAATGAGCAGTTCTTC
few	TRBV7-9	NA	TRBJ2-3	CASSLDWGRSGTVEADTQYF	TGTGCCAGCAGCTTAGATTGGGGGCGAAGCGGGACAGTTGAAGCAGATACGCAGTATTTT
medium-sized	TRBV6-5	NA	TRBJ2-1	CASSYTRSYNEQFF	TGTGCCAGCAGTTACACCCGTTCCTACAATGAGCAGTTCTTC
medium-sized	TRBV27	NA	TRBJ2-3	CASSLLGSDTQYF	TGTGCCAGCAGTTTATTAGGGTCAGATACGCAGTATTTT
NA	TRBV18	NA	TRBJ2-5	CASSPPGETQYF	TGTGCCAGCTCACCACCAGGAGAGACCCAGTACTTC
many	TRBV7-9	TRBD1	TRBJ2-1	CASSPQTGSRRNEQFF	TGTGCCAGCAGCCCGCAGACAGGGAGTAGACGCAATGAGCAGTTCTTC